This T cell receptor (beta chain) is from a study of monozygotic twins with inflammatory bowel disease. Whole-blood total RNA was extracted without T cell sorting. Generation of cDNA took place in eight separate reactions per sample. Via template switching, UMIs carrying a 6-nucleotide sample barcode were introduced. TCRdb reprocessed the 5' RACE reads and keeps a single row for each CDR3 protein, giving no DNA. This sample's table reports about 210,000 distinct CDR3 sequences. CDR1 is SGHTA, CDR2 FQGNSA, per germline. The CDR3 is 14 residues long. This TCR came from a human donor with ulcerative colitis or Crohn's disease, or a healthy co-twin of an affected twin (not recorded which). What was sequenced was blood. The chain has TRBV7-2 and TRBJ1-4. CDR3 sequence reads: CASSLGLNLEKLFF.